The T cell receptor beta chain under discussion was sequenced for a study of identical twins. Notes on the study in general: Zero-insertion findings could be partly confounded by invariant cells (MAIT and iNKT cells).

TCRdb reprocessed the 5' RACE reads with MiXCR, giving one entry per CDR3 protein. The sample contains 540,000 or so distinct CDR3 sequences, 20% to 25% of which appear only once. Trimming took 4 bases from V and 1 from J, leaving 10 bases between them. The CDR3 totals 14 residues. Germline values: CDR1 LGHDT, CDR2 YNNKEL (reference sequence). With no exceptions, donors were healthy Caucasians. This clonotype was seen a handful of times. Its antigen remains unknown. The sample was also reused in another study, on yellow fever vaccine responses in identical twins.

The source is a woman between 18 and 30 years old in good health. The chain links TRBV3-1 to TRBJ1-1, with D unclear. Sequenced sample: CD4+ T cells sorted from blood. The CDR3: CASSPLRANTEAFF. CDR3 DNA: TGTGCCAGCAGCCCGTTGCGGGCGAACACTGAAGCTTTCTTT.